The T cell receptor (beta chain) described here comes from a study of T and B cells in COVID-19 patients. Looking at the study overall: Most recovered patients had mild to moderate COVID-19 treated as outpatients. Of approximately 22 active-infection patients, 15 to 18 carried comorbidities linked to unfavorable COVID-19 outcome. Of 20 to 25 active-infection patients, approximately twelve were critically ill with mechanical ventilation or extracorporeal membrane oxygenation.

Blood genomic DNA input for TRB amplification was roughly 220-500 ng. This CDR3 has 15 residues. V shed 6 bases and J 4 bases; nucleotides not matched to a gene: 9. Per the germline V gene, CDR1 is PRHDT and CDR2 is FYEKMQ (reference sequence). General observations from the study: Patients with COVID-19 reportedly showed strongly skewed T cell receptor beta variable and joining gene usage.

Multiplex PCR with BIOMED2 TRB-A/B primer pools amplified TRB rearrangements. TCRdb re-called the multiplex PCR reads with MiXCR, one entry per CDR3 protein. Here the sample spans roughly 8,100 distinct CDR3 sequences, about 30% being singletons. About this clonotype itself: Its antigen is unknown.

This TCR was recovered from a human donor with active COVID-19. The sequencing input was blood. J is TRBJ1-2 and V is TRBV13; 9 bases match TRBD1. The CDR3 DNA sequence: TGTGCCAGCAGTGACACAGGGGGCGCAAGCTATGGCTACACCTTC. Protein product: CASSDTGGASYGYTF.